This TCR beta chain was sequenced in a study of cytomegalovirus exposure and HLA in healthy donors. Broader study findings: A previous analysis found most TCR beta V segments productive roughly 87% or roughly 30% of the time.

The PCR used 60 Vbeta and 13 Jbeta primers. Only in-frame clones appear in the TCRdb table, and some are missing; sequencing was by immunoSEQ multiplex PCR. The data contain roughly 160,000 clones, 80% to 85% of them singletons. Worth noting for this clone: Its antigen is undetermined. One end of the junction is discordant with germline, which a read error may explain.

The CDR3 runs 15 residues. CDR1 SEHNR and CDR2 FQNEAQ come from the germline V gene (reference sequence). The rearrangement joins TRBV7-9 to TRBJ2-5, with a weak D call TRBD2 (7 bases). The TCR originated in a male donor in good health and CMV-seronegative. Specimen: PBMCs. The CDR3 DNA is TGTTCCAGCAGCTTAGACGGGGGGCGTCAAGAGACCCAGTACTTC. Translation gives CSSSLDGGRQETQYF.